The next 5 T cell receptor beta chains were all read from a single sample in a study of CD4 T cells in relation to SARS-CoV-2 and coronaviruses. Measured with immunoSEQ multiplex PCR; TCRdb has only the in-frame clones, and not every one. The repertoire consists of tens of thousands of clones, with more than 80% occurring once and the leading ten covering 1.3% to 1.5%. The unexposed donors gave CD4+ T cells in about 2011-2018, prior to COVID-19. Sequencing was performed on memory CD4+ T cells from PBMCs. The receptor set was obtained from a human donor in good health.

This clone was seen once. This sequence joins TRBV5-1 and TRBJ2-7; 10 positions match TRBD1. Germline assignment: CDR1 SGHRS and CDR2 YFSETQ. The CDR3 runs 14 residues. The trim removed 6 bases at V and 4 bases at J, leaving 7 bases unmatched. The CDR3 bases are TGCGCCAGCACGTCCGGGACAGGGGTTTACGAGCAGTACTTC. Its translation: CASTSGTGVYEQYF.

The rearrangement joins TRBV4-1 to TRBJ2-2, with 8 nucleotides matching TRBD1. The CDR3 length is 16 residues. Germline V gives CDR1 MGHRA, CDR2 YSYEKL. Trimming at V came to 0 bases and at J to 3 bases, leaving 3 bases not matched to a gene. The CDR3 is CASSQDDRGDTGELFF. The DNA for the CDR3 is TGCGCCAGCAGCCAAGATGACAGGGGAGACACCGGGGAGCTGTTTTTT.

This rearrangement joins TRBV18 to TRBJ1-2; tentatively, D is TRBD1 (5 bases). The CDR3 is 16 residues long. CDR1 is KGHSH, CDR2 LQKENI, per germline. Trimming took 4 bases from V and 4 from J, leaving 19 bases between them. Here the CDR3 DNA reads TGTGCCAGCTCACAACCCAGGCCAGGACACGCCTATGGCTACACCTTC. Protein: CASSQPRPGHAYGYTF.

The chain carries TRBV7-9 and TRBJ1-6; TRBD1 agrees at 10 bases. This CDR3 is 14 amino acids long. Germline CDR1 reads SEHNR; CDR2 reads FQNEAQ (reference sequence). V was clipped by 1 base and J by 13 bases; unmatched bases: 4. This CDR3 is CASSLGDRGSPLHF. The DNA for the CDR3 is TGTGCCAGCAGCTTAGGGGACAGGGGATCGCCCCTCCACTTT.

This clone was seen a single time. This chain joins TRBV28 and TRBJ2-1, with TRBD1 matching 7 bases. The V segment lost 6 bases and the J segment 8 bases; nucleotides outside the gene matches: 10. The CDR3 has 14 residues. Looked up from germline, CDR1 is MDHEN and CDR2 is SYDVKM. As DNA, the CDR3 is TGTGCCAGCAGGCTAAGACAGGGAATTTATGAGCAGTTCTTC. Translating it yields CASRLRQGIYEQFF.